What follows are 31 T cell receptor beta chains derived from one specimen sequenced in a study of blood T cell repertoires in COVID-19. TCRdb keeps only in-frame clones here, not all; method: immunoSEQ multiplex PCR. The sample includes over 250,000 clones, roughly 85% of them seen just once. The sample taken for sequencing was peripheral blood. The receptor set was obtained from a woman between 50 and 59 years old who had recovered from COVID-19.

V usage is TRBV5-1 and J usage is TRBJ1-1; TRBD1 matches 9 bases. The CDR3 runs 14 residues. The V segment lost 4 bases and the J segment 5 bases; nucleotides outside the gene matches: 6. CDR1 and CDR2 from the germline V gene are SGHRS and YFSETQ. CDR3 in amino acids: CASSITGGGTEAFF. The CDR3 DNA reads TGCGCCAGCAGCATCACAGGGGGCGGGACTGAAGCTTTCTTT.

This clone was recorded once. V usage is TRBV27 and J usage is TRBJ1-2; maybe TRBD1 (6 bases). CDR1 is MNHEY and CDR2 is SMNVEV in the germline V gene (reference sequence). The V end lost 4 bases, the J end lost 8 bases, and 17 bases lay between the germline ends. The CDR3 has 14 residues. CDR3 DNA: TGTGCCAGCAGTTCGCACAGGGAACTCGGAGGCTACACCTTC. Translating gives CASSSHRELGGYTF.

V gene TRBV13 combines with J gene TRBJ1-3, with TRBD1 matching 11 bases. The CDR3 runs to 18 residues. The V segment lost 3 bases and the J segment 3 bases; nucleotides outside the gene matches: 10. Germline V CDR1 and CDR2: PRHDT, FYEKMQ (reference sequence). CDR3 residues: CASSFMGTGGTSGNTIYF. CDR3 in DNA: TGTGCCAGCAGCTTCATGGGGACAGGGGGAACGAGTGGAAACACCATATATTTT. The whole variable domain, remainder taken from reference TRBV13 and TRBJ1-3, is AAGVIQSPRHLIKEKRETATLKCYPIPRHDTVYWYQQGPGQDPQFLISFYEKMQSDKGSIPDRFSAQQFSDYHSELNMSSLELGDSALYFCASSFMGTGGTSGNTIYFGEGSWLTVV.

This clone was counted a single time. The chain recombines TRBV4-3 with TRBJ2-7, with 10 bases lining up with TRBD1. V gave up 2 bases and J gave up 6 bases; unmatched junction bases: 4. The germline V gene has CDR1 LGHNA and CDR2 YSLEER. The CDR3 sequence is 14 residues long. CDR3 bases: TGCGCCAGCAGCCAATTGGGGACAGGGGCCGAGCAGTACTTC. Translation gives CASSQLGTGAEQYF.

The V gene is TRBV29-1, the J gene TRBJ1-1; tentatively, D is TRBD1 (5 bases). Germline loops: CDR1 SQVTM, CDR2 ANQGSEA. Trimming left V 7 bases short and J 1 base short, with 10 bases between. The CDR3 runs to 12 residues. The CDR3 region is CSGDTGNTEAFF. CDR3 sequence (DNA): TGCAGCGGAGACACAGGGAACACTGAAGCTTTCTTT.

This clone was counted between two and nine times. V usage is TRBV19 and J usage is TRBJ2-6, with 9 positions matching TRBD2. The CDR3 runs 16 residues. Germline V gene data show CDR1 as LNHDA and CDR2 as SQIVND (reference sequence). With 1 base clipped from V and 2 bases from J, the junction kept 0 bases outside the gene matches. CDR3 in amino acids: CASSIGTSAGANVLTF. CDR3 in DNA: TGTGCCAGTAGTATAGGGACTAGCGCTGGGGCCAACGTCCTGACTTTC.

This chain uses TRBV27 with TRBJ2-2, with 7 bases that match TRBD1. Germline V lookup: CDR1 MNHEY, CDR2 SMNVEV (reference sequence). Unmatched junction bases numbered 6, after V lost 6 bases and J lost 2 bases. The CDR3 length is 15 residues. In DNA form, the CDR3 reads TGTGCCAGCAGGTTAGGGACAGCAAACACCGGGGAGCTGTTTTTT. Its translation is CASRLGTANTGELFF.

The rearrangement uses TRBV4-2 and TRBJ1-2, with 8 bases matching TRBD1. Unmatched junction bases numbered 9, after V lost 0 bases and J lost 6 bases. CDR3 length equals 16 residues. The germline gives CDR1 LGHNA, CDR2 YNFKEQ. CDR3 sequence (DNA): TGTGCCAGCAGCCAAGATCTCTGGGTCAGGGGGCATGGCTACACCTTC. It codes for CASSQDLWVRGHGYTF.

The chain couples TRBV3-1 (or the pseudogene TRBV3-2) to TRBJ1-1; D is perhaps TRBD1 (6 bases). CDR3 length equals 14 residues. Trimming took off 4 bases at V and 4 bases at J, with 13 bases between the two ends. CDR1 is LGHDT, CDR2 YNNKEL, per germline (reference sequence). CDR3 bases: TGTGCCAGCAGCCGCTCAGGGGAGCGCACTGAAGCTTTCTTT. It encodes CASSRSGERTEAFF.

This chain joins TRBV19 and TRBJ1-3; D is unresolved. CDR1 is LNHDA and CDR2 is SQIVND in the germline V gene (reference sequence). V shed 5 bases and J shed 2 bases, with 10 bases lying between them. CDR3 length: 14 residues. CDR3 sequence reads: CASSSSVAGNTIYF. The CDR3 DNA follows: TGTGCCAGTAGTTCCAGCGTTGCTGGAAACACCATATATTTT.

The chain employs TRBV6-8 and TRBJ2-1; TRBD2 matches 15 bases. In germline, CDR1 is MNHGY, CDR2 SAAAGT. The ends lost 2 bases at V and 3 bases at J; junction bases unmatched: 17. The CDR3 has 22 amino acids. CDR3 nucleotide sequence: TGTGCCAGCAGTTACAGGGATGAAAGGACTAGCGGGAGGGCCTGGTACTACAATGAGCAGTTCTTC. Its translation is CASSYRDERTSGRAWYYNEQFF.

CDR3 sequence reads: CASRLGAANQPQHF. The CDR3 DNA sequence: TGTGCCAGCAGATTGGGGGCCGCAAATCAGCCCCAGCATTTT. The J gene is TRBJ1-5, the V gene TRBV28; a weak D match, TRBD1 (6 bases). The CDR3 loop spans 14 amino acids. With 6 bases removed from V and 4 bases from J, the gap between germline ends came to 13 bases. Germline CDR1 and CDR2: MDHEN and SYDVKM.

This clone was observed a single time. This rearrangement joins TRBV7-2 to TRBJ1-1, with a weak D call TRBD1 (6 bases). CDR3 length: 14 amino acids. Germline-derived CDR1 and CDR2 are SGHTA and FQGNSA. The V gene lost 5 bases and the J gene lost 1 base, with 11 bases spanning the gap. CDR3 in amino acids: CASSAGTTNTEAFF. The CDR3 DNA follows: TGTGCCAGCAGCGCCGGGACAACGAACACTGAAGCTTTCTTT.

The CDR3 reads CSTTSGGEHSTDTQYF. Written as DNA, the CDR3 is TGCAGCACAACTAGCGGGGGAGAACATAGCACAGATACGCAGTATTTT. The V and J genes are TRBV29-1 and TRBJ2-3; 11 bases line up with TRBD2. This CDR3 region has 16 residues. In germline, CDR1 is SQVTM, CDR2 ANQGSEA. The V gene end was trimmed by 8 bases and the J gene end by 0 bases; junction bases not matched to a gene: 10.

The chain combines TRBV2 with TRBJ1-5; unclear D gene. The CDR3 has 14 residues. Per the germline V gene, CDR1 is SNHLY and CDR2 is FYNNEI. The ends were cut back, 3 bases at V and 3 bases at J, with 9 bases in the middle. This CDR3 reads CASSENGLNQPQHF. The CDR3 DNA reads TGTGCCAGCAGTGAGAACGGTCTCAATCAGCCCCAGCATTTT.

Only one count was recorded for this clone. This chain uses TRBV29-1 with TRBJ2-1; TRBD2 agrees at 7 bases. Germline lookup yields CDR1 SQVTM and CDR2 ANQGSEA. CDR3 length: 14 amino acids. V shed 6 bases, J shed 4 bases, and the junction held 9 bases outside the gene matches. The CDR3 here is CSVVLAVPYNEQFF. CDR3 coding DNA: TGCAGCGTCGTCCTAGCGGTCCCGTACAATGAGCAGTTCTTC.

The V and J genes are TRBV7-2 and TRBJ2-7; no reliable D call. This CDR3 has 12 residues. From germline, CDR1 is SGHTA and CDR2 FQGNSA. V gave up 5 bases and J gave up 1 base, with 6 bases separating them. CDR3 amino acids: CASSSNSYEQYF. DNA for the CDR3: TGTGCCAGCAGCAGCAATTCCTACGAGCAGTACTTC. Based on the CDR3 plus reference TRBV7-2 and TRBJ2-7, the full variable domain is GAGVSQSPSNKVTEKGKDVELRCDPISGHTALYWYRQSLGQGLEFLIYFQGNSAPDKSGLPSDRFSAERTGGSVSTLTIQRTQQEDSAVYLCASSSNSYEQYFGPGTRLTVT.

V and J are TRBV12-3 or TRBV12-4 and TRBJ2-5; a possible D gene is TRBD2 (5 bases). V was trimmed by 6 bases and J by 1 base, leaving 9 bases between them. The CDR3 consists of 13 residues. The CDR3, as DNA: TGTGCCAGCAGCCCGGGAAGCCAAGAGACCCAGTACTTC. Its translation: CASSPGSQETQYF.

This clone appeared a few times. V usage is TRBV27 and J usage is TRBJ1-6, with 8 nucleotides matching TRBD1. The CDR3 runs to 14 residues. Germline CDR1 and CDR2: MNHEY and SMNVEV (reference sequence). V shed 3 bases and J 16 bases; nucleotides not matched to a gene: 11. The CDR3 bases are TGTGCCAGCAGTTTCGGGACAGGCACTGTGACGCTCCACTTT. Its protein product is CASSFGTGTVTLHF.

Of note for this clone: Additional DNA sequences in this sample encode the identical CDR3. The chain has TRBV7-9 and TRBJ1-6; D might be TRBD1 (6 bases). CDR1 and CDR2 (germline): SEHNR, FQNEAQ (reference sequence). The V end was cut by 2 bases, the J end by 5 bases, with 10 bases between. This CDR3 has 15 residues. The CDR3 nucleotides are TGTGCCAGCAGCTTAAGACAGGCGGATAATTCACCCCTCCACTTT. This gives the protein CASSLRQADNSPLHF.

V is TRBV7-9 and J is TRBJ1-6; no firm D call. Trimming cost V 0 bases and J 8 bases, with 2 bases left between them. Germline loops: CDR1 SEHNR, CDR2 FQNEAQ (reference sequence). The CDR3 is 12 amino acids. CDR3: CASSLADSPLHF. CDR3 DNA: TGTGCCAGCAGCTTAGCCGATTCACCCCTCCACTTT.

The chain carries TRBV27 and TRBJ2-2; a weak D match, TRBD1 (5 bases). V was cut by 2 bases and J by 8 bases, with 12 bases left in between. Germline assignment: CDR1 MNHEY and CDR2 SMNVEV (reference sequence). The CDR3 is made up of 14 amino acids. CDR3 in amino acids: CASSLGHPRGELFF. The CDR3 DNA follows: TGTGCCAGCAGTTTAGGACATCCCAGGGGGGAGCTGTTTTTT.

Here the CDR3 DNA reads TGTGCCAGCTCACCATCGACAGGCAACTATGGCTACACCTTC. Its translation is CASSPSTGNYGYTF. This chain joins TRBV18 and TRBJ1-2, with D maybe TRBD1 (6 bases). The germline CDR1 and CDR2 sequences are KGHSH and LQKENI. Trimming shortened V by 2 bases and J by 2 bases, and 9 bases separated the two germline ends. This CDR3 comprises 14 residues.

The chain employs TRBV6-5 and TRBJ2-2; D call uncertain. Germline V lookup: CDR1 MNHEY, CDR2 SVGAGI. The CDR3 is made up of 11 amino acids. The CDR3 protein is CAGRSGGELFF. In DNA, the CDR3 is TGTGCGGGTAGATCGGGCGGGGAGCTGTTTTTT.

V is TRBV6-2 or TRBV6-3 and J is TRBJ2-1; no clear D gene. The V gene's germline CDR1 is MNHEY and CDR2 SVGEGT. The length of the CDR3 is 11 residues. The V gene lost 2 bases and the J gene lost 9 bases, with 5 bases spanning the gap. The CDR3 protein is CASSYHSEQFF. DNA for the CDR3: TGTGCCAGCAGTTACCACAGTGAGCAGTTCTTC.

This clone was counted a single time. The chain combines TRBV19 with TRBJ1-5; 10 nucleotides match TRBD1. Germline CDR1 LNHDA, CDR2 SQIVND (reference sequence). V lost 3 bases to trimming and J lost 6 bases; unmatched junction nucleotides: 5. The CDR3 sequence is 15 residues long. As DNA, the CDR3 is TGTGCCAGTAGTATTGGGACAGGGGTACCTCAGCCCCAGCATTTT. Translating gives CASSIGTGVPQPQHF.

Of note for this clone: The same CDR3 is also encoded by other DNA sequences in this sample. The chain has TRBV4-3 and TRBJ2-7, with a tentative D call TRBD1 (5 bases). Trimming removed 0 bases from V and 2 bases from J, with 8 bases in between. The CDR3 contains 14 residues. Germline assignment: CDR1 LGHNA and CDR2 YSLEER. The CDR3 nucleotides read TGCGCCAGCAGCCAAGATCAGGGTCCCTACGAGCAGTACTTC. It yields the protein CASSQDQGPYEQYF.

The chain recombines TRBV7-9 with TRBJ1-6; TRBD1 is a possible D gene (5 bases). The CDR3 length is 15 residues. Germline V gives CDR1 SEHNR, CDR2 FQNEAQ (reference sequence). The V end lost 4 bases, the J end lost 5 bases, and 12 bases lay between the germline ends. The CDR3 reads CASSSGQGDNSPLHF. For the CDR3, the DNA is TGTGCCAGCAGCTCAGGACAAGGAGATAATTCACCCCTCCACTTT.

The V call is TRBV19, the J call TRBJ1-1; D is perhaps TRBD1 (5 bases). The CDR3 runs 14 residues. Germline loops: CDR1 LNHDA, CDR2 SQIVND (reference sequence). Trimming removed 6 bases at V and 3 bases at J, with 14 bases between. The CDR3 loop is CASSLGGWDTEAFF. Written as DNA, the CDR3 is TGTGCCAGTAGCCTCGGGGGATGGGACACTGAAGCTTTCTTT. Full variable domain (remainder filled in from reference TRBV19 and TRBJ1-1): DGGITQSPKYLFRKEGQNVTLSCEQNLNHDAMYWYRQDPGQGLRLIYYSQIVNDFQKGDIAEGYSVSREKKESFPLTVTSAQKNPTAFYLCASSLGGWDTEAFFGQGTRLTVV.

The J gene is TRBJ2-7, the V gene TRBV7-3; TRBD2 agrees at 8 bases. Trimming cost V 2 bases and J 0 bases; bases outside gene matches: 6. This CDR3 is built from 16 residues. Germline values: CDR1 SGHTA, CDR2 FQGTGA. The CDR3 DNA follows: TGTGCCAGCAGCTTACGTAGCGGGGCCAGCTCCTACGAGCAGTACTTC. Amino acids: CASSLRSGASSYEQYF.

The chain uses TRBV5-4 and TRBJ2-3; 14 bases match TRBD2. Germline V lookup: CDR1 SGHNT, CDR2 YYREEE (reference sequence). The CDR3 has 16 residues. The V gene end was trimmed by 3 bases and the J gene end by 1 base; junction bases not matched to a gene: 1. CDR3 protein: CASSWGLAGGTDTQYF. DNA of the CDR3: TGTGCCAGCAGCTGGGGACTAGCGGGGGGCACAGATACGCAGTATTTT.